This T cell receptor beta chain was observed in a study of T cells in Graves' hyperthyroidism and ophthalmopathy. Overall study: Sampling of peripheral blood happened at initial diagnosis, prior to any treatment.

Amplified TCR beta CDR3 regions derived from RNA transcripts. First-round RT-PCR targeting the TCR CDR3 was performed with the HTBI primer set. TCRdb called the multiplex PCR reads again in MiXCR, with one record for every CDR3 protein. The sample lists about 400,000 distinct CDR3 sequences; around a sixth were seen once. There are a few counts of this clonotype. The target antigen is unknown. General observations from the study: The model foresaw ophthalmopathy a median roughly 6.6 months prior to onset. Researchers found most expanded thyroid clonotypes above 0.001 in blood as well.

The CDR3 sequence is 14 residues long. Trimming shortened V by 7 bases and J by 8 bases, and 18 bases separated the two germline ends. Germline V gene data show CDR1 as SQVTM and CDR2 as ANQGSEA. J is TRBJ1-6 and V is TRBV29-1; D is perhaps TRBD1 (5 bases). The sample comprised blood. The sequence was collected from a woman younger than 30 with Graves' hyperthyroidism. CDR3 DNA sequence: TGCAGCGCCCTATTGGGGGGGGAGGATTCACCCCTCCACTTT. It yields the protein CSALLGGEDSPLHF.